These T cell receptor beta chains were read from a single sample in a study of T-cell reconstitution after alpha-beta-depleted transplantation in children. In TCRdb, the PCR reads were re-called with MiXCR into one record per CDR3 protein. The repertoire holds some 220,000 distinct CDR3 sequences, with approximately 9% as singletons. The sample was PBMCs from the stem cell graft donor, taken from the stem cell graft. The receptors derive from a human donor who donated a stem cell graft to a child with acute lymphoblastic leukemia. The CDR3 runs from the conserved cysteine through the conserved F or W. Each record gives: J gene, V gene, clone size, D gene, CDR3 DNA, CDR3 protein. A D gene is named only where the DNA matches it firmly. Size is omitted from some rows. Given values are once, few, many or a class for expanded clones.

>TRBJ1-2|TRBV3-1|many|-
TGTGCCAGCAGCCAAATGTACTATGGCTACACCTTC
CASSQMYYGYTF
>TRBJ2-1|TRBV12-3/TRBV12-4|-|TRBD2
TGTGCCAGCAGTTTAGGGGGACTAGCGGGGGGCCTTAAGTTCTTC
CASSLGGLAGGLKFF
>TRBJ1-6|TRBV6-1|few|TRBD1
TGTGCCAGCAGTGAAGCGCCCGGGGGACAGCCGGCACCCCTCCACTTT
CASSEAPGGQPAPLHF
>TRBJ2-2|TRBV10-3|-|TRBD2
TGTGCCATCCGACGACTTGGCGGGGGGGACAAAACCGGGGAGCTGTTTTTT
CAIRRLGGGDKTGELFF
>TRBJ2-2|TRBV6-5|many|TRBD2
TGTGCCAGCAGTTACTCGAGGACTAGTACCGGGGAGCTGTTTTTT
CASSYSRTSTGELFF
>TRBJ1-4|TRBV5-1|many|-
TGCGCCAGCAAGAAGCAGACAACTAATGAAAAACTGTTTTTT
CASKKQTTNEKLFF
>TRBJ2-5|TRBV5-1|many|-
TGCGCCAGCAGCTTGAATGGACGGTTTACCGAGACCCAGTACTTC
CASSLNGRFTETQYF
>TRBJ2-3|TRBV5-1|-|-
TGCGCCAGCAGCTTGCCAGAAGACGTAGCAGATACGCAGTATTTT
CASSLPEDVADTQYF
>TRBJ1-1|TRBV7-2|few|-
TGTGCCAGCAGCCATCCTTTGGGGGGTAGTATGAACACTGAAGCTTTCTTT
CASSHPLGGSMNTEAFF
>TRBJ1-1|TRBV5-1|many|-
TGCGCCAGCAGCCCCTCCGAAAAGAACACTGAAGCTTTCTTT
CASSPSEKNTEAFF
>TRBJ2-5|TRBV4-3|few|TRBD1
TGCGCCAGCAGCCAAGATGCGGCAGGGGGCAGTCAGACCCAGTACTTC
CASSQDAAGGSQTQYF
>TRBJ1-2|TRBV11-2|few|TRBD1
TGTGCCAGCAGCCCGAGGACAGGTCGAGGCTACACCTTC
CASSPRTGRGYTF
>TRBJ2-1|TRBV19|few|-
TGTGCCAGTAGTCCTCAGGAGGGTCCGGCGCCTGAGCAGTTCTTC
CASSPQEGPAPEQFF
>TRBJ2-7|TRBV4-2|-|TRBD2
TGTGCCAGCAGCCAAGACCCCACATTCTCTAGCGGGGGGACCTACGAGCAGTACTTC
CASSQDPTFSSGGTYEQYF
>TRBJ2-7|TRBV4-1|few|TRBD1
TGCGCCAGCAGCCTACCGGGACAGGGGGCCTACGAGCAGTACTTC
CASSLPGQGAYEQYF
>TRBJ2-7|TRBV4-3|many|-
TGCGCCAGCAGCCTAATGGGAGGAGACGAGCAGTACTTC
CASSLMGGDEQYF
>TRBJ2-7|TRBV29-1|many|-
TGCAGCGTGGAGACAGGCCCCTACGAGCAGTACTTC
CSVETGPYEQYF
>TRBJ2-3|TRBV5-5|-|TRBD2
TGTGCCAGCAGCTTGTTGATAAGTAGCGGGATTCGGGCAGATACGCAGTATTTT
CASSLLISSGIRADTQYF
>TRBJ2-6|TRBV20-1|-|-
TGCAGTGCTCCGAGGTCGGGGGCCAACGTCCTGACTTTC
CSAPRSGANVLTF
>TRBJ1-4|TRBV20-1|many|-
TGCAGTGCTAGAGATACAGGGCAACTGTTTTTT
CSARDTGQLFF
>TRBJ2-1|TRBV5-1|many|TRBD2
TGCGCCAGCAGCTTGGAGCTAGCGGGGGACAATGAGCAGTTCTTC
CASSLELAGDNEQFF
>TRBJ1-6|TRBV18|-|-
TGTGCCAGCTCACCGTTTAATGACCAGCCGTTCCACTTT
CASSPFNDQPFHF
>TRBJ2-7|TRBV10-3|-|-
TGTGCCATCGGACGGGAAGCCTACGAGCAGTACTTC
CAIGREAYEQYF
>TRBJ2-7|TRBV11-2|many|-
TGTGCCAGCAGCTGGGGCAGGAGGGCCTACGAGCAGTACTTC
CASSWGRRAYEQYF
>TRBJ2-3|TRBV3-1|many|-
TGTGCCAGCAGCCAAGAATCCGTACCGGCATCAGATACGCAGTATTTT
CASSQESVPASDTQYF
>TRBJ2-1|TRBV18|-|TRBD2
TGTGCCAGCTCACCAACCTTAGCGGGGGAAAACAATGAGCAGTTCTTC
CASSPTLAGENNEQFF
>TRBJ1-3|TRBV4-1|few|-
TGCGCCAGCAGCCAAGAATGGCCCGGAAACACCATATATTTT
CASSQEWPGNTIYF
>TRBJ2-7|TRBV7-2|many|-
TGTGCCAGCAGCCCCGGGCAGGCTTCCATCTACGAGCAGTACTTC
CASSPGQASIYEQYF
>TRBJ2-2|TRBV5-1|few|TRBD2
TGCGCCAGCAGCTCCGGACTAGCGGGGGCCCACACCGGGGAGCTGTTTTTT
CASSSGLAGAHTGELFF
>TRBJ2-3|TRBV20-1|many|-
TGCAGTGCTAGAGGTCTTGTAGATACGCAGTATTTT
CSARGLVDTQYF
>TRBJ1-5|TRBV7-8|few|-
TGTGCCAGCAGCTTAGCAGGGAAGAGCAATCAGCCCCAGCATTTT
CASSLAGKSNQPQHF
>TRBJ2-5|TRBV20-1|-|TRBD1
TGCAGTGCCCACGGCCCAGGGGGCACCCAGACCCAGTGCTTC
CSAHGPGGTQTQCF
>TRBJ2-3|TRBV27|few|-
TGTGCCAGCAGCCAAGGGGGGGGGGCCTTTATAGATACGCAGTATTTT
CASSQGGGAFIDTQYF
>TRBJ2-2|TRBV10-3|few|-
TGTGCCATCAGTGAAGTGTGGGGGCCAGAGAACACCGGGGAGCTGTTTTTT
CAISEVWGPENTGELFF